This T cell receptor beta chain is drawn from a study of cytomegalovirus exposure and HLA in healthy donors. Study information: An earlier analysis identified some 110 million unique TCR beta sequences in 150 million to 200 million T cells. Study-wide results and limits: The study put roughly 160 TCR beta chains on its list as cytomegalovirus-associated. Using the classifier, cytomegalovirus status was reportedly diagnosed with high specificity and sensitivity. Later analysis showed TCR association rates varying by HLA locus, highest for DRB1 and lowest for HLA-C.

V was clipped by 8 bases and J by 1 base, with 18 bases between them. The germline V gene encodes CDR1 MDHEN and CDR2 SYDVKM. The CDR3 covers 15 residues. About this clone: Its specificity is not known.

Use of 60 Vbeta and 13 Jbeta primers characterized the PCR. The assay was immunoSEQ multiplex PCR, and TCRdb's table has in-frame clones only and misses some. The sample lists about 52,000 clones; around 72% were seen once. This rearrangement joins TRBV28 to TRBJ2-7; D perhaps matches TRBD2 (5 bases). The TCR sequence derives from a man younger than 35 in good health and CMV-seronegative. Sample: PBMCs. DNA of the CDR3: TGTGCCAGCCTGTGGACGGGGAAGCCTTCCTACGAGCAGTACTTC. Translation gives CASLWTGKPSYEQYF.